This T cell receptor (beta chain) was observed in a study of control samples from healthy donors and cancer patients. Assay: immunoSEQ multiplex PCR; the TCRdb copy retains only in-frame clones and omits some. The table records fewer than 200,000 clones, approximately 94% of them present only once. Trimming removed 3 bases at V and 5 bases at J, with 13 bases between. Germline CDR1 is MNHNY and CDR2 is SVGAGI (reference sequence). The CDR3 runs 14 residues. The sequencing sample was made of blood. This sequence joins TRBV6-6 and TRBJ1-1; no definite D call. This TCR was recovered from a man aged 25 to 45 in good health. CDR3 sequence (DNA): TGTGCCAGCAGTTATTATGAGCTAGGGACTGAAGCTTTCTTT. Its translation is CASSYYELGTEAFF.